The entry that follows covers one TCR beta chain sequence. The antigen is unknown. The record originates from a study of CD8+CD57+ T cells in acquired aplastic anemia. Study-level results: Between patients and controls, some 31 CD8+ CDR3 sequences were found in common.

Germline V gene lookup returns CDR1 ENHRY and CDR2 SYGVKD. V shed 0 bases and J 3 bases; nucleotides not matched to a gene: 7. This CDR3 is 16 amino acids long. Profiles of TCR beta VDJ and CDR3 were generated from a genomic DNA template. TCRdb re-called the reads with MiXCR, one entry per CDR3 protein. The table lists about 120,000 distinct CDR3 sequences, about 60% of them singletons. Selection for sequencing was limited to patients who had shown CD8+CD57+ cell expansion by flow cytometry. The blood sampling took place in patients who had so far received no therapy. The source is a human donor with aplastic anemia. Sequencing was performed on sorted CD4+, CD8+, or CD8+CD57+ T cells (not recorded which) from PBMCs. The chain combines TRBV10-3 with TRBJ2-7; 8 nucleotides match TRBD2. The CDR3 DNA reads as TGTGCCATCAGTGAGTCGGTGAGCGGGAGTCGCTACGAGCAGTACTTC. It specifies CAISESVSGSRYEQYF.